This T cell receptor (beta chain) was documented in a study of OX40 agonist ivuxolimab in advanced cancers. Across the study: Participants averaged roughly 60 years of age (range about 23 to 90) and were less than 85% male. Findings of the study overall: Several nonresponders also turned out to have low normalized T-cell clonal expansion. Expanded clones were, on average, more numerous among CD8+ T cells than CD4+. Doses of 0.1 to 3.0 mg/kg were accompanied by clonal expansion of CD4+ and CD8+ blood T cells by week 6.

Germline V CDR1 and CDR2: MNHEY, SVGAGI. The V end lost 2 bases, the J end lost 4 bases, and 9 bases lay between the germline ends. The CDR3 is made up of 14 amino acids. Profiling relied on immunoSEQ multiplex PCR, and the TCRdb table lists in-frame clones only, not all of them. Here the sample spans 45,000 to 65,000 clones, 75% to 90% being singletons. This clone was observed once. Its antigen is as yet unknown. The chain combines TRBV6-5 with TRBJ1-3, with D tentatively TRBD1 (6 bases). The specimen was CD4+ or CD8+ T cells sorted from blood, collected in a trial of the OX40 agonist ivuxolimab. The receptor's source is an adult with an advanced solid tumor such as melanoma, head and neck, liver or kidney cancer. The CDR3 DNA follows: TGTGCCAGCAGTTACACCGACAGGGGAAACACCATATATTTT. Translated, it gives CASSYTDRGNTIYF.